This T cell receptor (beta chain) came from a study of blood T cell repertoires in COVID-19. Turning to the study itself: Whether acute or convalescent, the COVID-19 samples came from the United States, Italy and Spain. PBMCs, B-cell-depleted T cells, or T cells were the source of the cDNA or gDNA that made up the material.

CDR1 is MNHEY, CDR2 SMNVEV, per germline (reference sequence). CDR3 size: 17 residues. V was trimmed by 4 bases and J by 0 bases, leaving 17 bases between them. Some clones are missing from TCRdb's copy, which holds only in-frame ones; the method was immunoSEQ multiplex PCR. The sample holds about 210,000 clones, about 81% seen once. The J gene is TRBJ2-3, the V gene TRBV27, with a weak D call TRBD2 (6 bases). The sample taken for sequencing was PBMCs or T cells enriched from blood (not recorded which). This sequence originates from a man aged 40-49 years who had recovered from COVID-19. The CDR3 loop is CASSSVLAGLSTDTQYF. The DNA for the CDR3 is TGTGCCAGCAGTTCCGTCTTGGCGGGGCTAAGCACAGATACGCAGTATTTT.